The entry below describes one T cell receptor (beta chain). Its antigen remains unknown. This entry comes from a study of cytomegalovirus exposure and HLA in healthy donors. The study, taken as a whole, reports: Per a later analysis, HLA-associated TCR beta chains showed more clonal expansion than other, equally common TCR beta chains.

With 5 bases removed from V and 1 base from J, the gap between germline ends came to 11 bases. Germline V gene data show CDR1 as SGHAT and CDR2 as FQNNGV. The CDR3 is 14 residues long. Primers included in the PCR were 60 Vbeta and 13 Jbeta primers. The table came from immunoSEQ multiplex PCR; TCRdb's copy has only in-frame clones and leaves some out. Of tens of thousands of clones in the sample, over 70% were seen once. Sequenced: PBMCs. This chain joins TRBV11-2 and TRBJ1-2; D may be TRBD1 (6 bases). This receptor was identified in a man aged 60-69 years in good health and CMV-seropositive. CDR3 amino acids: CASSRGGVNYGYTF. The CDR3, as DNA: TGTGCCAGCAGCCGCGGGGGCGTTAACTATGGCTACACCTTC. Drawing the rest from reference TRBV11-2 and TRBJ1-2, the complete variable domain is EAGVAQSPRYKIIEKRQSVAFWCNPISGHATLYWYQQILGQGPKLLIQFQNNGVVDDSQLPKDRFSAERLKGVDSTLKIQPAKLEDSAVYLCASSRGGVNYGYTFGSGTRLTVV.